The T cell receptor (beta chain) under discussion was sequenced for a study of blood T cell repertoires in COVID-19. Study-wide context: There were acute and convalescent COVID-19 samples, and they came from the United States, Italy and Spain.

Recruits, aged about 18 to 100 years, lived in about two dozen US areas. Participant-given clinical history determined each cohort assignment. Assay: immunoSEQ multiplex PCR; the TCRdb copy retains only in-frame clones and omits some. Among about 210,000 clones listed, around 90% were seen once. The CDR3 spans 17 residues. V lost 3 bases, J lost 3 bases, and 8 bases stayed unmatched. CDR1 is ENHRY and CDR2 is SYGVKD in the germline V gene. The sample was PBMCs or T cells enriched from blood (not recorded which). The chain has TRBV10-3 and TRBJ2-6; 7 bases agree with TRBD1. This TCR came from a man aged 18 to 35 with acute COVID-19. The CDR3 protein is CAISDTRTGLGANVLTF. The DNA of the CDR3 is TGTGCCATCAGTGATACGAGGACAGGCCTTGGGGCCAACGTCCTGACTTTC.